Below, one T cell receptor beta chain is given with its context. The antigen is not known. The CDR3 loop spans 14 amino acids. V lost 4 bases, J lost 0 bases, and 10 bases lay in between. The assay was immunoSEQ multiplex PCR, and TCRdb's table has in-frame clones only and misses some. The sample shows 40,000 to 65,000 clones, around 80% of them seen only once. Time point defined: week 5, during vaccination. Each dose of the vaccine consisted of 300 ug of mutant IDH1 20-mer peptide, with topical imiquimod. This specimen belongs to a study of a mutant IDH1 vaccine in newly diagnosed glioma. Study-level background: Administration of eight vaccinations to patients took place in weeks 1, 3, 5, 7, 11, 15, 19, 23.

General study points: Seemingly, pseudoprogression had no relation to changes in the top peripheral T cell clonotypes.

Sequences were derived from PBMCs, sampled from a glioma patient whose treatment included an IDH1 peptide vaccine. The clonotype was recovered from a middle-aged woman with glioma. The chain joins TRBV5-3 to TRBJ1-2; D uncertain. TRBV5-3 is an ORF for which the function is uncertain. For the CDR3, the DNA is TGTGCCAGAAGCGGTACAGTCACTAACTATGGCTACACCTTC. It is translated as CARSGTVTNYGYTF.